This T cell receptor (beta chain) was captured by sequencing in a study of blood T cell repertoires in COVID-19. V shed 0 bases and J 6 bases; nucleotides not matched to a gene: 17. The CDR3 totals 20 residues. Germline V gives CDR1 SGHAT, CDR2 FQNNGV. The protocol was immunoSEQ multiplex PCR, while the TCRdb copy is restricted to in-frame clones and leaves out a portion. The sample holds roughly 50,000 clones, 70% to 90% seen once. Sequenced: peripheral blood. This TCR was recovered from a man aged 65 to 79 with active COVID-19. The chain is built from TRBV11-2 and TRBJ1-2, with TRBD1 matching 12 bases. The CDR3 spells CASSLDAWGTGGEVLHGYTF. CDR3 in DNA: TGTGCCAGCAGCTTAGACGCCTGGGGGACAGGGGGCGAGGTCTTACATGGCTACACCTTC. The full variable domain, with the rest looked up from reference TRBV11-2 and TRBJ1-2, is EAGVAQSPRYKIIEKRQSVAFWCNPISGHATLYWYQQILGQGPKLLIQFQNNGVVDDSQLPKDRFSAERLKGVDSTLKIQPAKLEDSAVYLCASSLDAWGTGGEVLHGYTFGSGTRLTVV.